This T cell receptor beta chain is drawn from a study of blood T cells in healthy people across ages. Overall study results and limits: Long-lived and aged donors differed, with more naive CD4+ cells and higher diversity in the long-lived.

V lost 2 bases, J lost 7 bases, and 12 bases lay in between. The CDR3 has 14 residues. Germline V CDR1 and CDR2: MNHEY, SMNVEV (reference sequence). Then a second PCR, running about 6 to 12 cycles, was carried out with a sample-barcoded 5' primer and a J-beta primer mix. TCRdb re-derived calls from the 5' RACE reads in MiXCR, one entry per CDR3 protein. The data contain 1 million to 1.2 million distinct CDR3 sequences, approximately 38% of them singletons. This clonotype showed up just a few times. Its antigen is unknown. V usage is TRBV27 and J usage is TRBJ1-5; TRBD1 is a possible D gene (5 bases). Sequenced sample: blood. This TCR was sampled from a man aged 18 to 30 in good health. DNA for the CDR3: TGTGCCAGCAGTTTAACAGGCCTGCAACAGCCCCAGCATTTT. Translated: CASSLTGLQQPQHF.